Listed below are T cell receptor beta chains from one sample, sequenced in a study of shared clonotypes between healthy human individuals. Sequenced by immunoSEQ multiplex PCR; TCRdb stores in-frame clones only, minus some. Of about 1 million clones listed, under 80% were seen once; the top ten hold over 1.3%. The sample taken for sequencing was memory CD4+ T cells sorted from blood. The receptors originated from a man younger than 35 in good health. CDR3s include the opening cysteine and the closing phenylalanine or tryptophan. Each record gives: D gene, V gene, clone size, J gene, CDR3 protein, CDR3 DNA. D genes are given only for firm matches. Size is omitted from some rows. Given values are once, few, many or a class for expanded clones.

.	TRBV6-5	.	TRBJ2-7	CASSYGPVDSYEQYF	TGTGCCAGCAGTTACGGCCCGGTGGACTCCTACGAGCAGTACTTC
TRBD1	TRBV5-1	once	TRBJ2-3	CASSQFPGQGIDTQYF	TGCGCCAGCAGCCAGTTCCCGGGACAGGGTATAGATACGCAGTATTTT
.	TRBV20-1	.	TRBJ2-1	CSARAVEQFF	TGCAGTGCTAGAGCAGTTGAGCAGTTCTTC
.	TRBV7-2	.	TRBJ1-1	CASSLSHTKGTEAFF	TGTGCCAGCAGCTTATCCCACACTAAGGGCACTGAAGCTTTCTTT
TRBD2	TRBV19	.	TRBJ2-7	CASSPWGGEQYF	TGTGCCAGTAGTCCCTGGGGGGGCGAGCAGTACTTC
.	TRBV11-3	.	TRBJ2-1	CASSLDFGIPGHEQFF	TGTGCCAGCAGCTTAGATTTTGGTATCCCCGGCCATGAGCAGTTCTTC
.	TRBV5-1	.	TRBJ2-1	CASSYNSGTEQFF	TGCGCCAGCAGCTACAACTCCGGGACAGAGCAGTTCTTC
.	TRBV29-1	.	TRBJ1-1	CSVDRNTEAFF	TGCAGCGTTGATCGGAACACTGAAGCTTTCTTT
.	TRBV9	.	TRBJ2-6	CASSVAGSTGANVLTF	TGTGCCAGCAGCGTAGCAGGGAGCACTGGGGCCAACGTCCTGACTTTC
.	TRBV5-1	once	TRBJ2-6	CASSLGWSGVSGANVLTF	TGCGCCAGCAGCTTGGGTTGGTCAGGGGTCTCTGGGGCCAACGTCCTGACTTTC
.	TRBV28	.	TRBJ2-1	CASTEGSPEQFF	TGTGCCAGCACGGAAGGATCCCCTGAGCAGTTCTTC
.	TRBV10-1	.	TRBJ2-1	CASSPGRISEQFF	TGCGCCAGTTCGCCGGGACGTATAAGTGAGCAGTTCTTC
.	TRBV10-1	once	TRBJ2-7	CASSESRQGPGEQYF	TGCGCCAGCAGTGAGTCCCGCCAGGGGCCGGGGGAGCAGTACTTC
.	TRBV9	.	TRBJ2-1	CASSLRGGNEQFF	TGTGCCAGCAGCCTTCGAGGGGGCAATGAGCAGTTCTTC
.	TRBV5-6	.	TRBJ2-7	CASSPVTTPYEQYF	TGTGCCAGCAGTCCCGTAACGACGCCCTACGAGCAGTACTTC
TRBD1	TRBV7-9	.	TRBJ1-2	CASSPRTGGNYGYTF	TGTGCCAGCAGCCCCCGGACAGGGGGGAACTATGGCTACACCTTC
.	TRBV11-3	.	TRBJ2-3	CASSLERSTDTQYF	TGTGCCAGCAGCTTAGAACGGAGCACAGATACGCAGTATTTT
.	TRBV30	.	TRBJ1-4	CAWSGPNEKLFF	TGTGCCTGGAGTGGGCCTAATGAAAAACTGTTTTTT
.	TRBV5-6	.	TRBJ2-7	CASSLAQAYEQYF	TGTGCCAGCAGCTTGGCGCAGGCCTACGAGCAGTACTTC
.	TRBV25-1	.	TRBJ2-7	CASSESGVHEQYF	TGTGCCAGCAGTGAATCGGGGGTCCACGAGCAGTACTTC
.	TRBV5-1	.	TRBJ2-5	CASSPGAGQQETQYF	TGCGCCAGCAGCCCCGGGGCAGGGCAACAAGAGACCCAGTACTTC
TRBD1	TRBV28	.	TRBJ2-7	CASSLRTGHADF	TGTGCCAGCAGTTTAAGGACAGGGCACGCAGACTTC